This T cell receptor beta chain was captured by sequencing in a study of shared clonotypes between healthy human individuals. Data came from immunoSEQ multiplex PCR; TCRdb stores just in-frame clones and leaves some out. This sample has millions of clones; about 95% occur once, and the top ten carry 0.1% to 0.15%. The germline V and J ends were trimmed by 4 bases and 2 bases, with 13 bases remaining between them. The CDR3 has 14 residues. Germline V gives CDR1 SGHNT, CDR2 YYREEE (reference sequence). As for this clone: Its antigen is unidentified.

Whole-study results and caveats: The expectation was that sequencing depth would affect clonotype sharing among donors.

The sample consisted of naive CD4+ T cells sorted from blood. Subset: CD45RA+ positively selected. The origin of this receptor is a man aged 18 to 29 in good health. The chain carries TRBV5-4 and TRBJ2-7; D may be TRBD2 (7 bases). The CDR3 loop is CASSRPGGTYEQYF. The CDR3 DNA reads TGTGCCAGCAGCCGCCCGGGGGGCACCTACGAGCAGTACTTC.